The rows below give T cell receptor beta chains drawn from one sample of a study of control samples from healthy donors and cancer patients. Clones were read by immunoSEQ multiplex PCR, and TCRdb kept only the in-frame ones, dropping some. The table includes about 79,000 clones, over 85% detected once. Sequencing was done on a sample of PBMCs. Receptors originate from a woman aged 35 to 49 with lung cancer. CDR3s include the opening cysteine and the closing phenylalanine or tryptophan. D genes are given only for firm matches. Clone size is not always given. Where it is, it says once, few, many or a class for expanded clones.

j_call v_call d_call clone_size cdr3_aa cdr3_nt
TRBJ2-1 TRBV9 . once CASSLVDSSYNEQFF TGTGCCAGCAGCCTGGTCGATAGCTCCTACAATGAGCAGTTCTTC
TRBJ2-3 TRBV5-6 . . CASNFGSKSDTQYF TGTGCCAGCAACTTCGGTAGTAAGTCGGATACGCAGTATTTT
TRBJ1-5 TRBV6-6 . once CASSAGAYSNQPQHF TGTGCCAGCAGTGCAGGGGCGTATAGCAATCAGCCCCAGCATTTT
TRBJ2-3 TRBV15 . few CATSRDTDTQYF TGTGCCACCAGCAGGGACACAGATACGCAGTATTTT
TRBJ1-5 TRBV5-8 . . CASSPGTAYQPQHF TGTGCCAGCAGCCCTGGGACGGCATATCAGCCCCAGCATTTT
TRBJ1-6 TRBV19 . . CASGSTQGVGNSPLHF TGTGCCAGTGGTTCCACCCAGGGTGTCGGGAATTCACCCCTCCACTTT
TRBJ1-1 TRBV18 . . CASSLGGGVMNTEAFF TGTGCCAGCTCCCTCGGAGGAGGAGTCATGAACACTGAAGCTTTCTTT
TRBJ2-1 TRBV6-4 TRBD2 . CASSGSASGGDNEQFF TGTGCCAGCAGTGGATCGGCTAGCGGGGGAGACAATGAGCAGTTCTTC
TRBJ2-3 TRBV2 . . CASSFITDTQYF TGTGCCAGCAGTTTCATCACAGATACGCAGTATTTT
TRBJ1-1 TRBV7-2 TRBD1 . CASSSGTGWMNTEAFF TGTGCCAGCAGCTCCGGGACAGGATGGATGAACACTGAAGCTTTCTTT
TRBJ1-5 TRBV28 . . CASSLQPQHF TGTGCCAGCAGTTTACAGCCCCAGCATTTT
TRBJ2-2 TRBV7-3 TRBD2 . CASSLGLATGELFF TGTGCCAGCAGCTTAGGACTAGCGACCGGGGAGCTGTTTTTT
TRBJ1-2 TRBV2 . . CASSKRSTYGYTF TGTGCCAGCAGTAAAAGGAGTACCTATGGCTACACCTTC
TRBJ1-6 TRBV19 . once CASRTDYNSPLHF TGTGCCAGTAGAACAGACTATAATTCACCCCTCCACTTT
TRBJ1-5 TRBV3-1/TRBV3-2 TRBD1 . CASSPGTGGNQPQHF TGTGCCAGCAGCCCGGGGACAGGGGGGAATCAGCCCCAGCATTTT
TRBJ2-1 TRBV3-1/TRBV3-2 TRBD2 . CASSHNGGSYNEQFF TGTGCCAGCAGCCACAACGGGGGGTCCTACAATGAGCAGTTCTTC
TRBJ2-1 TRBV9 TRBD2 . CASSPQGLAGEYNEQFF TGTGCCAGCAGCCCTCAAGGACTAGCGGGGGAGTACAATGAGCAGTTCTTC
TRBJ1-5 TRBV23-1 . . CASSQSSGQGYQPQHF TGCGCCAGCAGTCAATCGTCCGGGCAGGGGTATCAGCCCCAGCATTTT
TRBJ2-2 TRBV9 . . CASSVVAQGSGELFF TGTGCCAGCAGCGTAGTCGCACAGGGCAGCGGGGAGCTGTTTTTT
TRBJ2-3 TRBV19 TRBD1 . CASSIRDRGTDTQYF TGTGCCAGTAGTATTCGGGACAGGGGCACAGATACGCAGTATTTT
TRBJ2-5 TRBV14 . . CASSPLTRSGETQYF TGTGCCAGCAGCCCGTTGACACGTTCAGGGGAGACCCAGTACTTC
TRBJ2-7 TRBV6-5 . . CASSYSYGSYEQYF TGTGCCAGCAGTTACTCCTACGGCTCCTACGAGCAGTACTTC
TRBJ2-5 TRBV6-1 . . CASSDVQGGGSETQYF TGTGCCAGCAGTGATGTACAGGGAGGAGGGTCAGAGACCCAGTACTTC
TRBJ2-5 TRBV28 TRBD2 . CASRVPGLAGVPGETQYF TGTGCCAGCAGAGTCCCGGGACTAGCGGGGGTCCCGGGGGAGACCCAGTACTTC
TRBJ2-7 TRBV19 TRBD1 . CASSKGQAYEQYF TGTGCCAGTAGTAAGGGACAGGCCTACGAGCAGTACTTC
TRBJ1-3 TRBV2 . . CASSGTEGGNTIYF TGTGCCAGCAGTGGCACGGAGGGGGGAAACACCATATATTTT
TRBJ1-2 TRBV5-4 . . CASSRSGTQYGYTF TGTGCCAGCAGTCGGTCCGGGACCCAATATGGCTACACCTTC
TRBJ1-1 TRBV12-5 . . CASGLMTDPPEAFF TGTGCTAGTGGTTTGATGACAGATCCCCCTGAAGCTTTCTTT
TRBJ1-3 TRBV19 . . CASSQGNYGNTIYF TGTGCCAGTAGCCAGGGGAACTACGGAAACACCATATATTTT
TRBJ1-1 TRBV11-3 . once CASSLVGNTEAFF TGTGCCAGCAGCCTAGTGGGGAACACTGAAGCTTTCTTT
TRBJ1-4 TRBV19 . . CASRDWQGNEKLFF TGTGCCAGTAGGGATTGGCAGGGGAATGAAAAACTGTTTTTT
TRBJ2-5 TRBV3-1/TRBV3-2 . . CASSHASRGETQYF TGTGCCAGCAGCCACGCTAGCCGTGGGGAGACCCAGTACTTC
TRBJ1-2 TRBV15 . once CATSRADSNYGYTF TGTGCCACCAGCAGAGCTGACAGTAACTATGGCTACACCTTC
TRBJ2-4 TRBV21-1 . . CASSQSLGRLRDIQYF TGTGCCAGCAGCCAGAGCTTGGGACGGCTACGAGACATTCAGTACTTC
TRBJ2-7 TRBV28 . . CASSLTAYEQYF TGTGCCAGCAGTTTGACAGCCTACGAGCAGTACTTC
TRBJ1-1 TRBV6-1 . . CASSDLQGSGYTEAFF TGTGCCAGCAGTGACCTACAGGGCTCCGGGTACACTGAAGCTTTCTTT
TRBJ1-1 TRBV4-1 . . CASSQESVRTNTEAFF TGCGCCAGCAGCCAAGAGTCGGTCAGGACGAACACTGAAGCTTTCTTT